Listed here are 26 T cell receptor beta chains from one sample, sequenced in a study of a mutant IDH1 vaccine in newly diagnosed glioma. Their antigen targets remain unknown. Assay used: immunoSEQ multiplex PCR; TCRdb lists only in-frame clones, some missing. The sample has 77,000 or so clones; over 75% are singletons. Noted time point: week 47, end of study. Each dose delivered 300 ug of mutant IDH1 20-mer peptide subcutaneously with imiquimod. Sequencing was performed on PBMCs, taken from a glioma patient whose treatment included an IDH1 peptide vaccine. The receptors originated from a man between 35 and 55 years old with glioma.

The chain joins TRBV27 to TRBJ1-1, with 11 bases lining up with TRBD1. The junction had 11 bases not matched to a gene; V was cut back by 9 bases and J by 5 bases. Germline V lookup: CDR1 MNHEY, CDR2 SMNVEV (reference sequence). This CDR3 spans 15 amino acids. The CDR3 sequence: CASGGQGGKGTEAFF. The CDR3 region has the DNA TGTGCCAGTGGGGGACAGGGGGGAAAAGGGACTGAAGCTTTCTTT.

The genes are TRBV19 and TRBJ2-7, with 8 bases matching TRBD2. J lost 2 bases, V lost 7 bases, and 10 bases had no gene match. The CDR3 has 15 residues. In germline, CDR1 is LNHDA, CDR2 SQIVND (reference sequence). CDR3 sequence (DNA): TGTGCCAGTATTCCTCTACGGGAGGGAACCTACGAGCAGTACTTC. Translated: CASIPLREGTYEQYF.

The chain recombines TRBV30 with TRBJ2-7, with 9 positions matching TRBD1. CDR3 length: 13 amino acids. J was trimmed by 7 bases and V by 0 bases; bases with no gene match: 4. The germline V gene has CDR1 GTSNPN and CDR2 SVGIG (reference sequence). The CDR3 bases are TGTGCCTGGAGTGTGGGACAGGGCAGGGAGCAGTACTTC. Residues: CAWSVGQGREQYF.

For the CDR3, the DNA is TGTGCCAGCAGCTTAGTAGGGAACACCGGGGAGCTGTTTTTT. This codes for CASSLVGNTGELFF. The chain couples TRBV7-8 to TRBJ2-2; D remains ambiguous. This CDR3 comprises 14 residues. Germline-derived CDR1 and CDR2 are SGHVS and FQNEAQ. The V gene lost 1 base and the J gene lost 1 base, with 4 bases spanning the gap.

The genes are TRBV16 and TRBJ1-2, with D unresolved. V was pared by 6 bases and J by 4 bases, with 15 bases between. CDR1 is KGHSY and CDR2 is FQNENV in the germline V gene. This CDR3 has 14 residues. In DNA form, the CDR3 reads TGTGCCAGCAGTCTAAACGCACAGTCCTATGGCTACACCTTC. It specifies CASSLNAQSYGYTF.

The rearrangement joins TRBV11-2 to TRBJ1-1; D may be TRBD1 (6 bases). CDR1 and CDR2 (germline): SGHAT, FQNNGV. Trimming stripped 3 bases from V and 0 bases from J, with 8 bases between. The CDR3 runs 14 residues. The CDR3 nucleotides are TGTGCCAGCAGCTTTGGGGGCATGAACACTGAAGCTTTCTTT. As protein: CASSFGGMNTEAFF. The full variable domain, completed using reference TRBV11-2 and TRBJ1-1, is EAGVAQSPRYKIIEKRQSVAFWCNPISGHATLYWYQQILGQGPKLLIQFQNNGVVDDSQLPKDRFSAERLKGVDSTLKIQPAKLEDSAVYLCASSFGGMNTEAFFGQGTRLTVV.

The chain has TRBV4-2 and TRBJ2-5, with TRBD2 matching 10 bases. Germline CDR1 reads LGHNA; CDR2 reads YNFKEQ. The CDR3 loop spans 17 amino acids. The ends lost 0 bases at V and 2 bases at J; junction bases unmatched: 6. The CDR3 nucleotides are TGTGCCAGCAGCCAAGAAATGTGGACTAGCGGACAAGAGACCCAGTACTTC. Translation gives CASSQEMWTSGQETQYF.

V is TRBV5-1 and J is TRBJ1-1; D is undetermined. Germline CDR1 and CDR2: SGHRS and YFSETQ. This CDR3 spans 16 amino acids. With 2 bases removed from V and 0 bases from J, the gap between germline ends came to 14 bases. CDR3: CASSLGQAFLNTEAFF. For the CDR3, the DNA is TGCGCCAGCAGCTTAGGGCAGGCCTTCCTGAACACTGAAGCTTTCTTT. The whole variable domain, filled in from reference TRBV5-1 and TRBJ1-1, reads KAGVTQTPRYLIKTRGQQVTLSCSPISGHRSVSWYQQTPGQGLQFLFEYFSETQRNKGNFPGRFSGRQFSNSRSEMNVSTLELGDSALYLCASSLGQAFLNTEAFFGQGTRLTVV.

The chain joins TRBV6-5 to TRBJ1-6, with 8 positions matching TRBD1. The V and J ends lost 8 bases and 7 bases, in that order; junction bases with no gene match: 7. Germline V lookup: CDR1 MNHEY, CDR2 SVGAGI. The CDR3 consists of 14 residues. CDR3 sequence: CASRTGNGNSPLHF. Here the CDR3 DNA reads TGTGCCAGCCGGACAGGGAATGGCAATTCACCCCTCCACTTT.

This clone was counted once. The rearrangement links TRBV7-2 to TRBJ2-3; the D gene is possibly TRBD1 (6 bases). Per the germline V gene, CDR1 is SGHTA and CDR2 is FQGNSA. The CDR3 covers 15 residues. V gave up 1 base and J gave up 3 bases, with 11 bases separating them. Here the CDR3 reads CASSLDPGETDTQYF. DNA of the CDR3: TGTGCCAGCAGCTTAGACCCAGGGGAGACAGATACGCAGTATTTT.

The chain has TRBV5-6 and TRBJ2-1, with TRBD2 identical over 14 bases. Looked up from germline, CDR1 is SGHDT and CDR2 is YYEEEE. Germline trimming cut 2 bases from V and 8 bases from J; bases unmatched to any gene: 3. The CDR3 extends over 15 amino acids. The CDR3 sequence is CASSFGLAGGYEQFF. CDR3 in DNA: TGTGCCAGCAGCTTCGGACTAGCGGGAGGTTATGAGCAGTTCTTC.

The chain has TRBV6-1 and TRBJ2-3; 7 positions agree with TRBD2. The CDR3 contains 18 residues. CDR1 is MNHNS and CDR2 is SASEGT in the germline V gene. V gave up 2 bases and J gave up 5 bases; unmatched junction bases: 16. The CDR3 loop reads CASSERGSTGGSRDTQYF. CDR3 bases: TGTGCCAGCAGTGAAAGGGGATCCACGGGAGGAAGCCGAGATACGCAGTATTTT.

This clone was detected only a few times. The genes are TRBV6-5 and TRBJ1-2, with 7 bases aligning to TRBD1. After removal of 4 bases from V and 7 bases from J, the junction contained 3 bases not matched to a gene. The CDR3 is 12 amino acids. CDR1 is MNHEY and CDR2 is SVGAGI in the germline V gene. The CDR3 coding sequence is TGTGCCAGCAGTTCGACAGGGCTTGGCTACACCTTC. Protein product: CASSSTGLGYTF.

J is TRBJ1-1 and V is TRBV10-3; no firm D call. The CDR3 has 14 residues. Germline V gene sequence: CDR1 ENHRY, CDR2 SYGVKD. Trimming removed 2 bases at V and 0 bases at J, with 7 bases between. The CDR3 sequence: CAISEVTMNTEAFF. DNA of the CDR3: TGTGCCATCAGTGAGGTAACCATGAACACTGAAGCTTTCTTT.

This clone was observed a handful of times. The chain recombines TRBV30 with TRBJ1-3; D uncertain. CDR1 is GTSNPN, CDR2 SVGIG, per germline (reference sequence). The CDR3 is made up of 12 amino acids. V shed 2 bases and J shed 3 bases, with 5 bases lying between them. CDR3 in amino acids: CAWSSVGNTIYF. In nucleotides, the CDR3 is TGTGCCTGGAGTAGCGTTGGAAACACCATATATTTT.

The chain is built from TRBV10-1 and TRBJ2-7, with D maybe TRBD1 (5 bases). V lost 8 bases to trimming and J lost 1 base, with 9 bases between them. The CDR3 runs to 12 residues. CDR1 and CDR2 from the germline V gene are WNHNN and SYGVQD (reference sequence). The CDR3 reads CASGDRSYEQYF. The DNA of the CDR3 is TGCGCCAGCGGCGACAGATCCTACGAGCAGTACTTC.

CDR3 DNA sequence: TGTGCCAGTAGTATTGGACAGGGGGCAGGAAATGAGCAGTTCTTC. Protein: CASSIGQGAGNEQFF. This chain links TRBV19 with TRBJ2-1; 11 bases align to TRBD1. V lost 3 bases and J lost 7; bases outside the gene matches: 5. The CDR3 length is 15 residues. The germline V gene has CDR1 LNHDA and CDR2 SQIVND (reference sequence).

This chain connects TRBV25-1 to TRBJ2-5, with D possibly matching TRBD1 (5 bases). The germline V and J ends were trimmed by 3 bases and 5 bases, with 19 bases remaining between them. CDR1 MGHDK and CDR2 SYGVNS come from the germline V gene. The CDR3 totals 16 residues. The CDR3 DNA reads as TGTGCCAGCAGTGACGTCTTTCTGGCGAAGGGGGAGACCCAGTACTTC. Its translation: CASSDVFLAKGETQYF.

This clone was seen just once. The J gene is TRBJ2-1, the V gene TRBV6-5; 9 positions agree with TRBD1. Per the germline V gene, CDR1 is MNHEY and CDR2 is SVGAGI. The V and J ends lost 4 bases and 9 bases, in that order; junction bases with no gene match: 13. The CDR3 runs to 16 residues. The CDR3 here is CASSSVPGQGHGEQFF. The CDR3 region has the DNA TGTGCCAGCAGTTCCGTCCCGGGACAGGGACACGGTGAGCAGTTCTTC.

The chain carries TRBV5-1 and TRBJ1-6, with 7 bases identical to TRBD1. The germline V gene encodes CDR1 SGHRS and CDR2 YFSETQ. V lost 3 bases to trimming and J lost 6 bases; unmatched junction nucleotides: 6. The CDR3 has 15 residues. Written as DNA, the CDR3 is TGCGCCAGCAGCTGGCAGGGGGATTTTAATTCACCCCTCCACTTT. It specifies CASSWQGDFNSPLHF.

This chain joins TRBV19 and TRBJ1-5, with 7 bases that match TRBD1. V was clipped by 5 bases and J by 4 bases; unmatched bases: 8. From germline, CDR1 is LNHDA and CDR2 SQIVND (reference sequence). CDR3 length: 15 amino acids. CDR3 DNA sequence: TGTGCCAGTAGTGATAGACAGGGCCTAAATCAGCCCCAGCATTTT. As protein: CASSDRQGLNQPQHF.

The V call is TRBV15, the J call TRBJ2-7; D perhaps matches TRBD2 (6 bases). V was shortened by 0 bases and J by 3 bases, with 12 bases between the two germline ends. The length of the CDR3 is 15 residues. The germline CDR1 and CDR2 sequences are LNHNV and YYDKDF (reference sequence). CDR3 nucleotides: TGTGCCACCAGCAGAGATCGGGGCGGGGACTACGAGCAGTACTTC. Protein sequence: CATSRDRGGDYEQYF. Looking up the rest from reference TRBV15 and TRBJ2-7 gives the full variable domain: DAMVIQNPRYQVTQFGKPVTLSCSQTLNHNVMYWYQQKSSQAPKLLFHYYDKDFNNEADTPDNFQSRRPNTSFCFLDIRSPGLGDTAMYLCATSRDRGGDYEQYFGPGTRLTVT.

The J gene is TRBJ2-7, the V gene TRBV6-6; D could derive from TRBD1 or TRBD2 (5 bases each). Trimming took off 7 bases at V and 2 bases at J, with 15 bases between the two ends. CDR3 length equals 14 residues. CDR1 is MNHNY, CDR2 SVGAGI, per germline (reference sequence). Written as DNA, the CDR3 is TGTGCCAGCATTCGGGACGCCGCTGCCTACGAGCAGTACTTC. Its protein product is CASIRDAAAYEQYF.

J is TRBJ1-1 and V is TRBV5-6; 8 bases map to TRBD1. V lost 0 bases, J lost 3 bases, and 1 base stayed unmatched. This CDR3 comprises 14 residues. Germline assignment: CDR1 SGHDT and CDR2 YYEEEE. The CDR3 is CASSLGQGYTEAFF. For the CDR3, the DNA is TGTGCCAGCAGCTTGGGACAGGGGTACACTGAAGCTTTCTTT.

The chain carries TRBV4-2 and TRBJ2-2; D is undetermined. The germline gives CDR1 LGHNA, CDR2 YNFKEQ. Trimming took off 1 base at V and 2 bases at J, with 8 bases between the two ends. The CDR3 contains 15 residues. The CDR3 bases are TGTGCCAGCAGCCAAGTCGGTGAAAACACCGGGGAGCTGTTTTTT. Residues: CASSQVGENTGELFF.

The gene calls are TRBV2 and TRBJ2-2; 12 positions agree with TRBD2. The CDR3 sequence is 15 residues long. V lost 4 bases to trimming and J lost 7 bases; unmatched junction nucleotides: 4. The V gene's germline CDR1 is SNHLY and CDR2 FYNNEI. CDR3 amino acids: CASSVLAGGHGELFF. The CDR3, as DNA: TGTGCCAGCAGTGTACTAGCGGGGGGCCACGGGGAGCTGTTTTTT.